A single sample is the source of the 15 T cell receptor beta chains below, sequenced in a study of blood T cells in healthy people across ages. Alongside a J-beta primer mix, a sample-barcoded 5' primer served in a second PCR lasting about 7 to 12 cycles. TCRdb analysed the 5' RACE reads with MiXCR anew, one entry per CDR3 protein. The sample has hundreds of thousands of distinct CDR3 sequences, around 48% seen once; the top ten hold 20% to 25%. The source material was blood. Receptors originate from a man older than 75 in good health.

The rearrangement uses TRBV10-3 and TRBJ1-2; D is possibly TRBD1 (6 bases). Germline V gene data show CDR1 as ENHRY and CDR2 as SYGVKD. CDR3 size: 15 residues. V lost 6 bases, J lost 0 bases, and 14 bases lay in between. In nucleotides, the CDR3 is TGTGCCATCAGAGACCGGGACAAAGCTAACTATGGCTACACCTTC. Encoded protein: CAIRDRDKANYGYTF.

Here the CDR3 DNA reads TGTGCCACCAGTGATTTGTACAGGGAAGTTGTGCAGTTCTTC. Translating gives CATSDLYREVVQFF. The chain carries TRBV24-1 and TRBJ2-1; the D gene is possibly TRBD1 (6 bases). From germline, CDR1 is KGHDR and CDR2 SFDVKD. This CDR3 has 14 amino acids. Trimming took off 0 bases at V and 12 bases at J, with 14 bases between the two ends.

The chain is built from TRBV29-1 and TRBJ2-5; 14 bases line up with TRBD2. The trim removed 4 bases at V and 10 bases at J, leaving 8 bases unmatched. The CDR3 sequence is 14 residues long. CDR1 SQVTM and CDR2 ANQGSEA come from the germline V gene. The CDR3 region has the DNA TGCAGCGTTGTGCCCGGGACTAGCGGGAGTGGCCAGTACTTC. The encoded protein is CSVVPGTSGSGQYF.

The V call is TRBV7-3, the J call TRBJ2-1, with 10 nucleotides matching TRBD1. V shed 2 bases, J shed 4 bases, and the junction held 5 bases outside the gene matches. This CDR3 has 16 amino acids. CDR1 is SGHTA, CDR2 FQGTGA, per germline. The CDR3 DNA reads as TGTGCCAGCAGCTTATTTGGGACAGGGGATTACAATGAGCAGTTCTTC. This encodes CASSLFGTGDYNEQFF.

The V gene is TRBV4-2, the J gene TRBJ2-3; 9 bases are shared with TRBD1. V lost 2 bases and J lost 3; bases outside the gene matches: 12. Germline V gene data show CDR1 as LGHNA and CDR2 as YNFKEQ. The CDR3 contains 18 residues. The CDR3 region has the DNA TGTGCCAGCAGCCAACGCTTGACAGGGGGAGGTAGTACAGATACGCAGTATTTT. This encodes CASSQRLTGGGSTDTQYF.

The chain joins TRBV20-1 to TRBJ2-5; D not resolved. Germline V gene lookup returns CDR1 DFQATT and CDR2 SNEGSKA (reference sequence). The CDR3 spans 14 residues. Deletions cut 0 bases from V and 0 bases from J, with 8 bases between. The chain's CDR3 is CSARDYTYQETQYF. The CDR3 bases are TGCAGTGCTAGAGATTACACTTACCAAGAGACCCAGTACTTC.

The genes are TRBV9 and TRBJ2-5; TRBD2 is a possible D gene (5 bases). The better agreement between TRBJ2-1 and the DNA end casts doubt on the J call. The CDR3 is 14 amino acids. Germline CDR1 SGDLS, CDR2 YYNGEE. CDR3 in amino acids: CASSVGLAQETQFF. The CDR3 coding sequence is TGTGCCAGCAGCGTAGGGCTAGCTCAAGAGACCCAGTTCTTC.

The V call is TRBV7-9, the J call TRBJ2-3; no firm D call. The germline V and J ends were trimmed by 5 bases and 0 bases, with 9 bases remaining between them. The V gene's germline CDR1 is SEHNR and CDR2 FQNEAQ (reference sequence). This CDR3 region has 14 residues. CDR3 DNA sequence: TGTGCCAGCAGCCATGGCAGTAGCACAGATACGCAGTATTTT. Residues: CASSHGSSTDTQYF.

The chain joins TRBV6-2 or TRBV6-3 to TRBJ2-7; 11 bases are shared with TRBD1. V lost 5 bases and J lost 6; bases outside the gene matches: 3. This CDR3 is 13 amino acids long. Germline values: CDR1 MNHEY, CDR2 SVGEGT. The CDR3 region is CASSNGTGGEQYF. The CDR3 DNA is TGTGCCAGCAGTAACGGGACAGGGGGCGAGCAGTACTTC.

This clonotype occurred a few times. The CDR3 loop reads CSARPSGRATDTQYF. The CDR3 nucleotides read TGCAGTGCTAGACCTAGCGGGAGGGCCACAGATACGCAGTATTTT. The chain employs TRBV20-1 and TRBJ2-3; 12 bases line up with TRBD2. Germline CDR1 DFQATT, CDR2 SNEGSKA (reference sequence). Trimming removed 2 bases from V and 2 bases from J; junction bases left unmatched: 2. This CDR3 has 15 residues.

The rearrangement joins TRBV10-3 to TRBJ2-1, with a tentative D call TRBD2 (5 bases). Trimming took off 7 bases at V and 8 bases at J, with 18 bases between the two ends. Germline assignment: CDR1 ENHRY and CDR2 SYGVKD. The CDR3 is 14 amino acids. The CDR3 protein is CAINQRLGVYEQFF. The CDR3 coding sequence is TGTGCCATCAACCAGCGGCTTGGGGTCTATGAGCAGTTCTTC.

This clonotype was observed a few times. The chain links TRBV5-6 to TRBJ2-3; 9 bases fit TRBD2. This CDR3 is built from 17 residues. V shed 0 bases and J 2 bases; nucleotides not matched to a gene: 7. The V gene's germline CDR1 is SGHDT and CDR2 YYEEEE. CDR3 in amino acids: CASSLGFSGRFTDTQYF. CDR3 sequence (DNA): TGTGCCAGCAGCTTGGGGTTTAGCGGGAGATTCACAGATACGCAGTATTTT.

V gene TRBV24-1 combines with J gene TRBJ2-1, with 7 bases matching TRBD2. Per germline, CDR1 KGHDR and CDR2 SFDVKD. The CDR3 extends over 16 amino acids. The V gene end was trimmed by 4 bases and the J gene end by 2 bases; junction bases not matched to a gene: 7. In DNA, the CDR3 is TGTGCCACCAGTGACAGACTAGCAGAGGCCTACAATGAGCAGTTCTTC. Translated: CATSDRLAEAYNEQFF.

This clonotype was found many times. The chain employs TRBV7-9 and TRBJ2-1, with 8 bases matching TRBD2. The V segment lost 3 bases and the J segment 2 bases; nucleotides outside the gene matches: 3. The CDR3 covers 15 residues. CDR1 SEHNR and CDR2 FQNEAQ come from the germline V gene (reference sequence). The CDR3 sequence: CASSLGSGTYNEQFF. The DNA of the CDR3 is TGTGCCAGCAGCTTGGGTAGCGGGACCTACAATGAGCAGTTCTTC.

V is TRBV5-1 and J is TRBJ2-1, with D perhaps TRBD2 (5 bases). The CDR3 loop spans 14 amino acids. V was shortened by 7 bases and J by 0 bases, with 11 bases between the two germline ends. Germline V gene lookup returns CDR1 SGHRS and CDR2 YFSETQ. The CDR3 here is CASSTTNSYNEQFF. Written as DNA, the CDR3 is TGCGCCAGCTCTACGACTAACTCCTACAATGAGCAGTTCTTC.